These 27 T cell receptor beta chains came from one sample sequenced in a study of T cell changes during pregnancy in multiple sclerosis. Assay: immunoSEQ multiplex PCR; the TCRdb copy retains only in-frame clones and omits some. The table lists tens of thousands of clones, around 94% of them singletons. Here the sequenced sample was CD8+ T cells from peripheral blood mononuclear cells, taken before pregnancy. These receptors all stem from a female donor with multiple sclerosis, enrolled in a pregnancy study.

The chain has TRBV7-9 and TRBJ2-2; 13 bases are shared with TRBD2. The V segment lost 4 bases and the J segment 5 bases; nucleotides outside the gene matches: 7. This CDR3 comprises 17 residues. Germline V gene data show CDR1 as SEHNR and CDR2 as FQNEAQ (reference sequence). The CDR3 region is CASSSPGLAGKTGELFF. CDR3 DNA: TGTGCCAGCAGCTCTCCGGGACTAGCGGGGAAAACCGGGGAGCTGTTTTTT.

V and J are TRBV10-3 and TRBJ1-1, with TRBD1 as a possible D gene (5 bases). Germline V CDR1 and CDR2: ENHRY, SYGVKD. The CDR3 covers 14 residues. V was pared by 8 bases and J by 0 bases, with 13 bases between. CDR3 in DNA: TGTGCCATCTCAGGGTCCAGCGTGAACACTGAAGCTTTCTTT. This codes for CAISGSSVNTEAFF.

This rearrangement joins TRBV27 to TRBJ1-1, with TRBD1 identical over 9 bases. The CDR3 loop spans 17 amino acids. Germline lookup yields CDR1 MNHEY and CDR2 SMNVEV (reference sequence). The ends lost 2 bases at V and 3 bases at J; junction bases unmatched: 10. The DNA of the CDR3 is TGTGCCAGCAGTTTAGTCGGGACAGGGCTTTTTTACACTGAAGCTTTCTTT. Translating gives CASSLVGTGLFYTEAFF.

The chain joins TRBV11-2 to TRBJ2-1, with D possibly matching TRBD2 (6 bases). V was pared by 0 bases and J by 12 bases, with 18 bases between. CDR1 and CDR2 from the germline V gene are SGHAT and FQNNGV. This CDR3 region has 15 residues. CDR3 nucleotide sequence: TGTGCCAGCAGCTTAGAGGACTACCTTCGGGATACGCAGTTCTTC. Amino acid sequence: CASSLEDYLRDTQFF.

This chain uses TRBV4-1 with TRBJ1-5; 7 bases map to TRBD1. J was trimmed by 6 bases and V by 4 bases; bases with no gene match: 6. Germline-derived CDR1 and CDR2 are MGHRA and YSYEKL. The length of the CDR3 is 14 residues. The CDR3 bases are TGCGCCAGCAGCCTTCAGGGGGTTGGTCAGCCCCAGCATTTT. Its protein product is CASSLQGVGQPQHF.

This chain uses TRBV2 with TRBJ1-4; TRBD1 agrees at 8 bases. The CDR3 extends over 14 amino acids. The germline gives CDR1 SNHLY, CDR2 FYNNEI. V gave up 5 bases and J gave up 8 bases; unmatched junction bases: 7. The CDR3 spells CASSPDRAGEKLFF. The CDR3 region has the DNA TGTGCCAGCAGTCCGGACAGGGCCGGCGAAAAACTGTTTTTT.

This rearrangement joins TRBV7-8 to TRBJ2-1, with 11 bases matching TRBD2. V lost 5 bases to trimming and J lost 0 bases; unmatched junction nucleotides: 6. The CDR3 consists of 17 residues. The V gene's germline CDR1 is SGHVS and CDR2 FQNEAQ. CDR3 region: CASSGSGGGSSYNEQFF. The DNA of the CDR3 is TGTGCCAGCAGCGGTAGCGGGGGGGGAAGCTCCTACAATGAGCAGTTCTTC.

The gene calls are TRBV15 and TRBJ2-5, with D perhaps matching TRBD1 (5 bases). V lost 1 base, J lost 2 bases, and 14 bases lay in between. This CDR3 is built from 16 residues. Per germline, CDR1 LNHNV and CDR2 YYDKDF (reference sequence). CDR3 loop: CATSRVRVGAQETQYF. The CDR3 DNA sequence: TGTGCCACCAGCAGAGTACGGGTTGGGGCACAAGAGACCCAGTACTTC.

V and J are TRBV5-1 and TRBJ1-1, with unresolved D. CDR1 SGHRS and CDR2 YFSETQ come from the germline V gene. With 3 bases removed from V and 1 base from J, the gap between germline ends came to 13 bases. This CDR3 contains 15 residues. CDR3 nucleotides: TGCGCCAGCAGCTCGCATTCAACTGGGAACACTGAAGCTTTCTTT. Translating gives CASSSHSTGNTEAFF. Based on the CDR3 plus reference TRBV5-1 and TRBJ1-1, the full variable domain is KAGVTQTPRYLIKTRGQQVTLSCSPISGHRSVSWYQQTPGQGLQFLFEYFSETQRNKGNFPGRFSGRQFSNSRSEMNVSTLELGDSALYLCASSSHSTGNTEAFFGQGTRLTVV.

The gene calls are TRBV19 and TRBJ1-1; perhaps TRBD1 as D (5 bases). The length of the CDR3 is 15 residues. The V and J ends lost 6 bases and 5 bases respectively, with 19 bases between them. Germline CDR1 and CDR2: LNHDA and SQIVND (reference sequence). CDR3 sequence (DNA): TGTGCCAGTAGCCCAATGGGGGGGACGTGGACTGAAGCTTTCTTT. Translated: CASSPMGGTWTEAFF.

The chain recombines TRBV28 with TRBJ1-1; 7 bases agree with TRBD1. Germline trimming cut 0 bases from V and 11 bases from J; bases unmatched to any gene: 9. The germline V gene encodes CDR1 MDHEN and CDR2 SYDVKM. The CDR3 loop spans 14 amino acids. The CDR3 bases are TGTGCCAGCAGTTTATGGCGGGCAGGGGGTAGGGCTTTCTTT. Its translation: CASSLWRAGGRAFF.

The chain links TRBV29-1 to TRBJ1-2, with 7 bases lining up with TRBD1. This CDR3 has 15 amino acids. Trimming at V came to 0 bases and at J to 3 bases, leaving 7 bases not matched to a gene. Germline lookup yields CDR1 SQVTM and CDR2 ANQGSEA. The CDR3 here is CSVEDLGQGDYGYTF. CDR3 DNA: TGCAGCGTTGAAGATCTGGGGCAGGGGGACTATGGCTACACCTTC.

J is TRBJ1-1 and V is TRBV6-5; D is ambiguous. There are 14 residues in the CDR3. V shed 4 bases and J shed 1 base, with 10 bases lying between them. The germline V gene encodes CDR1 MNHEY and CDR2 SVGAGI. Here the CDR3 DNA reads TGTGCCAGCAGTTCCGCCTCGAGGAACACTGAAGCTTTCTTT. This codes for CASSSASRNTEAFF.

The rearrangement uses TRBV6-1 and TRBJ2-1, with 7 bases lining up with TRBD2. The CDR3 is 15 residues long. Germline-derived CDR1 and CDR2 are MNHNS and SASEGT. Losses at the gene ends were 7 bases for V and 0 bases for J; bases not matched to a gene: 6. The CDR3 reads CASILADSSYNEQFF. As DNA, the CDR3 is TGTGCCAGCATTCTAGCGGATAGCTCCTACAATGAGCAGTTCTTC.

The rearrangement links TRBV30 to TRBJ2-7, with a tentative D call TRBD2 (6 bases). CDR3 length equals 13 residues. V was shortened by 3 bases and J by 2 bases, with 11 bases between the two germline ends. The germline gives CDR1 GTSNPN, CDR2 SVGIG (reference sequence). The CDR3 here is CAWRGGPTYEQYF. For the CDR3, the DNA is TGTGCCTGGAGGGGAGGACCGACCTACGAGCAGTACTTC.

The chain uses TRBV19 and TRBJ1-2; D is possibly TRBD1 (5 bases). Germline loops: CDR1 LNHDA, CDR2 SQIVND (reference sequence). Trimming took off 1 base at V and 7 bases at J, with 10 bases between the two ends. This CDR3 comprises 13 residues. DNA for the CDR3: TGTGCCAGTAGTATAGCAGGGAATAGTGGCTACACCTTC. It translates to CASSIAGNSGYTF.

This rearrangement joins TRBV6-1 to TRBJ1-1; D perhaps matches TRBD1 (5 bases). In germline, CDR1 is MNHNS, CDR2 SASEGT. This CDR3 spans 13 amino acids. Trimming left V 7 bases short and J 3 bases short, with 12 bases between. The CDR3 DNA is TGTGCCAGCATCCTGGGGGGTTACACTGAAGCTTTCTTT. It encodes CASILGGYTEAFF.

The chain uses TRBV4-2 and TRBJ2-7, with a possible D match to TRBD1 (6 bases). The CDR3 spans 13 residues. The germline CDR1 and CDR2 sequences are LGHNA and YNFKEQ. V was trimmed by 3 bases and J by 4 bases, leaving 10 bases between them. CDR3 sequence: CASSQADRYEQYF. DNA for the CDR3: TGTGCCAGCAGCCAGGCAGACAGGTACGAGCAGTACTTC.

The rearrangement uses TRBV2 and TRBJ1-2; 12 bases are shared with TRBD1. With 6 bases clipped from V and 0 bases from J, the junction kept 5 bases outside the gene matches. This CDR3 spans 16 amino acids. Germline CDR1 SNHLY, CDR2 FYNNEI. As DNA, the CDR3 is TGTGCCAGCAGCGGGACAGGGGGCTTAGCTAACTATGGCTACACCTTC. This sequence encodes CASSGTGGLANYGYTF.

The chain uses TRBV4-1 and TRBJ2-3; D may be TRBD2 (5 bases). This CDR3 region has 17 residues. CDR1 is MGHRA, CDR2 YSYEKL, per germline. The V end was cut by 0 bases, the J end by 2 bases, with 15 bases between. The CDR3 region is CASSQERNSVSTDTQYF. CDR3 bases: TGCGCCAGCAGCCAAGAACGGAATAGCGTCTCCACAGATACGCAGTATTTT.

CDR3: CSVNMNTEAFF. CDR3 sequence (DNA): TGCAGCGTTAATATGAACACTGAAGCTTTCTTT. This chain joins TRBV29-1 and TRBJ1-1; no firm D call. V was trimmed by 5 bases and J by 0 bases, leaving 4 bases between them. Looked up from germline, CDR1 is SQVTM and CDR2 is ANQGSEA. The CDR3 loop spans 11 amino acids. The variable domain in full, with the rest retrieved from reference TRBV29-1 and TRBJ1-1, is SAVISQKPSRDICQRGTSLTIQCQVDSQVTMMFWYRQQPGQSLTLIATANQGSEATYESGFVIDKFPISRPNLTFSTLTVSNMSPEDSSIYLCSVNMNTEAFFGQGTRLTVV.

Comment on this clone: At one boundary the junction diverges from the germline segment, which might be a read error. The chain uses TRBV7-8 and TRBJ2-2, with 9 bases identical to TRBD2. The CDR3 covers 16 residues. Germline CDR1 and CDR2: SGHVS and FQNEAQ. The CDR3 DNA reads TGTGCCAGCAGCCTAGCGGTTGGGACTAGCTTGGTGGAGCTGTTTTTT. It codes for CASSLAVGTSLVELFF.

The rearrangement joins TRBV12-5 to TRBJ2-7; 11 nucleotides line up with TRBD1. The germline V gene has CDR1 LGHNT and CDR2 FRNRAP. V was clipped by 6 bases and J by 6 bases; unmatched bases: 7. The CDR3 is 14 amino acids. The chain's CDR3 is CASGPGQGVSEQYF. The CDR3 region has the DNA TGTGCTAGTGGCCCGGGACAGGGGGTATCCGAGCAGTACTTC. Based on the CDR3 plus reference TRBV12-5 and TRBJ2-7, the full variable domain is DARVTQTPRHKVTEMGQEVTMRCQPILGHNTVFWYRQTMMQGLELLAYFRNRAPLDDSGMPKDRFSAEMPDATLATLKIQPSEPRDSAVYFCASGPGQGVSEQYFGPGTRLTVT.

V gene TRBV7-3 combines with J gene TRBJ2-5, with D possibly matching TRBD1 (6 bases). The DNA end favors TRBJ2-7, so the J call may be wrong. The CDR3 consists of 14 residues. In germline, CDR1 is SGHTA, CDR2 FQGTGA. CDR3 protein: CASSSPGQSYEQYF. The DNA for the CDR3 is TGTGCCAGCAGCTCTCCTGGACAGTCGTACGAGCAGTACTTC.

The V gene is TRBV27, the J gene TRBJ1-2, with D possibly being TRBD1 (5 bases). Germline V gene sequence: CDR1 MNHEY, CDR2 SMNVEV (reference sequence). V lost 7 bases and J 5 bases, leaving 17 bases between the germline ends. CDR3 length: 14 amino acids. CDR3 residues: CASNPLGQGYGYTF. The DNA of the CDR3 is TGTGCCAGCAACCCCTTGGGGCAGGGATATGGCTACACCTTC.

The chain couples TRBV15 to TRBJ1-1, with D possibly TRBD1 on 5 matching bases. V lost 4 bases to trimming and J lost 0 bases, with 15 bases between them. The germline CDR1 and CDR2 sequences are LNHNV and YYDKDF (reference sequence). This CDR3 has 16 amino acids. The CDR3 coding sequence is TGTGCCACCAGCACCAGCTCGGGACTCATGAACACTGAAGCTTTCTTT. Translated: CATSTSSGLMNTEAFF.

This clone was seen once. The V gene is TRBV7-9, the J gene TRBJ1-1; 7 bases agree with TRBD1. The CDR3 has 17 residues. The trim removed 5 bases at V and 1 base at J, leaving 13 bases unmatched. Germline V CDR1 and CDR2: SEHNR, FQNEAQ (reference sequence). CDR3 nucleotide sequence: TGTGCCAGCAGCCTACCCCCCACACAGGGGTCGAACACTGAAGCTTTCTTT. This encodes CASSLPPTQGSNTEAFF.